The text below deals with one T cell receptor (beta chain). This sample is part of a study of blood T cell repertoires in COVID-19. For the study at large: Both acute and convalescent COVID-19 samples were obtained from the United States, Italy and Spain.

In the original processing: Amplification of reference gene primers provided the estimated nucleated cell counts. Measured with immunoSEQ multiplex PCR; TCRdb has only the in-frame clones, and not every one. V and J calls and clone size are given by that table; D and trimming were obtained from the DNA. Of about 280,000 clones listed, around 85% are singletons. This CDR3 region has 15 residues. Germline CDR1 reads MNHEY; CDR2 reads SVGAGI. Trimming removed 6 bases at V and 4 bases at J, with 15 bases between. This chain connects TRBV6-5 to TRBJ2-2; D ambiguous. The clonotype originates from a middle-aged woman who had recovered from COVID-19. Sequencing was performed on PBMCs or T cells enriched from blood (not recorded which). CDR3 bases: TGTGCCAGCAGGCCCAGTTTAGCAAGCACCGGGGAGCTGTTTTTT. It encodes CASRPSLASTGELFF.